This T cell receptor (beta chain) comes out of a study of T cell responses to AZD1222 COVID-19 vaccine. Sequencing was performed with immunoSEQ multiplex PCR; in TCRdb, only in-frame clones are kept and a portion is missing. Seen here are about 110,000 clones, 75% to 95% observed once, and the top ten hold about 6.6%. Notes on this clone: The antigen remains undetermined.

General study findings and limits: Among those given AZD1222, only six were seropositive at baseline. Two AZD1222 administrations were followed by greater Spike-specific TCR breadth and depth. Repertoires were sampled only after the peak T cell response.

The receptor was derived from an adult who received the AZD1222 COVID-19 vaccine. Source: peripheral blood, taken 28 days after the second AZD1222 dose.

The CDR3 region is CASSLGGGSNQPQHF. The CDR3 nucleotides read TGTGCCAGCAGCTTAGGCGGGGGTAGCAATCAGCCCCAGCATTTT. The gene calls are TRBV11-2 and TRBJ1-5; D is perhaps TRBD1 (5 bases). CDR3 length: 15 residues. Germline CDR1 SGHAT, CDR2 FQNNGV. Trimming left V 1 base short and J 0 bases short, with 7 bases between.